This record concerns one T cell receptor beta chain sequence. Its antigen is not identified. V shed 3 bases, J shed 4 bases, and the junction held 2 bases outside the gene matches. The CDR3 is 14 amino acids. Germline V CDR1 and CDR2: MDHEN, SYDVKM. Donors were systemically healthy Caucasian individuals from Russia aged roughly 6 to 90 years. The entry originates in a study of blood T cells in healthy people across ages. Overall study results and limits: There was a strong correlation between TCR beta diversity and naive T cell percentage.

A sample-barcoded 5' primer and a J-beta primer mix were used in a second PCR of about 7 to 12 cycles. Via MiXCR, TCRdb re-called the 5' RACE reads, giving one row per CDR3 protein. Among some 290,000 distinct CDR3 sequences listed, roughly a quarter were seen once. This chain connects TRBV28 to TRBJ2-7; 11 bases are a match to TRBD2. Sequenced material: blood. This TCR was sampled from a woman between 65 and 79 years old in good health. The CDR3 nucleotides are TGTGCCAGCAGTTTGACTAGCGGGAATTACGAGCAGTACTTC. Translating gives CASSLTSGNYEQYF.